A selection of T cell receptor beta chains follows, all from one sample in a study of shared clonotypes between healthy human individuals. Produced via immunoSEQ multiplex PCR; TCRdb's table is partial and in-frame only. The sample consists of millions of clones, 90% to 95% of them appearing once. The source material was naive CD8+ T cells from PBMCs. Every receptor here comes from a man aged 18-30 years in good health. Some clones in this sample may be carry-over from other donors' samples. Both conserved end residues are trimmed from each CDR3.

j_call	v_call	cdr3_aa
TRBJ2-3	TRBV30	AWNGGGPGDTQY
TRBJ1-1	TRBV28	ASSLGMRTEAF
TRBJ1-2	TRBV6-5	ASRDRGNYGYT
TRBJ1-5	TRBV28	ASSSDNNQPQH
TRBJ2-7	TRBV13	ASSPGGQGRFYEQY
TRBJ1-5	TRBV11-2	ASSLVGKTNGNQPQH
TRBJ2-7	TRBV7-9	ASSLLPWTTDYEQY
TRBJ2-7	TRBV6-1	ASSRQEHSYEQY
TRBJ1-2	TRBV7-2	ASSRRGDGYT
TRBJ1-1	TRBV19	ASSKSAEAF
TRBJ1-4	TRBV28	ASSRRSGINEKLF
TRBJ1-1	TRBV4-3	ASSQVRSTEAF
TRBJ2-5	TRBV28	ASSRGTGVLETQY
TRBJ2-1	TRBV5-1	ASSLVGPNNEQF
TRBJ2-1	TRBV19	ASSITANSYNEQF
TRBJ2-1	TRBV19	ASSISASGNEQF
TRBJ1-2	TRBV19	ASSIGDTLYYGYT
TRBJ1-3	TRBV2	ASLGRVTGNTIY
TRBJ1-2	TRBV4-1	ASSPSFSQGANYGYT
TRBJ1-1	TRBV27	ASSSGTGFTEAF
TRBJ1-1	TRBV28	ASSLLWTGENTEAF
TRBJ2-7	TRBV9	ASSPSRDWYEQY
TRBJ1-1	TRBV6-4	ASSEGQGLWVAF
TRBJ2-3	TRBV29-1	SAISGTDTQY
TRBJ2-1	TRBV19	ASSIVPGRYNEQF
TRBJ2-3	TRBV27	ASSPPVRTAGYTQY
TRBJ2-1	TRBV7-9	ASTRGVVVAGKANEQF
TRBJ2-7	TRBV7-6	ASSDRGGEQY
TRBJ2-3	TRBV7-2	ASSDPPTDTQY
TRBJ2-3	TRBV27	ASNLGLLAQDSTDTQY
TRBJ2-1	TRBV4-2	ASSQDPSGAEGSEQF
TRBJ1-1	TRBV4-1	ASRGGGRTEAF
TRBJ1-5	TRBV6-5	ASSYSGTGSQPQH
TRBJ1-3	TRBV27	ASSPDRSSGNTIY
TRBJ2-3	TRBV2	ASSDPDSDTQY
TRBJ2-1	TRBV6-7	ASSSSTGTSGYNEQF
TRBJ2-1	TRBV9	ASSVLGRDNEQF
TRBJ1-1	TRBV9	ASSFQGISTEAF
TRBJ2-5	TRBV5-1	ASSPRGYQETQY
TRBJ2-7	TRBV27	ASRPPGLGYEQY
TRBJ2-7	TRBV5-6	ASSVVGEQY
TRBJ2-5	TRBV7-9	ASSLRQGEETQY
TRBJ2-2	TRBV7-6	ASSLGVSRLRHANTGELF
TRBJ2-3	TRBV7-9	ASVGAADTQY
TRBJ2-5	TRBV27	ASSFYGGSSETQY
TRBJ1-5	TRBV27	ASSPHAPQPQH
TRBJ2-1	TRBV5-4	ASSLAPGLVDYNEQF
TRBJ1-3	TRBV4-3	ASSPAVEREEGGNTIY
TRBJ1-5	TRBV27	ASSLIPHQPQH
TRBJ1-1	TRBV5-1	ASSPTGFRTEAF
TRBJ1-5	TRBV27	ASSFVTGGLNQPQH
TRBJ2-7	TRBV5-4	ASSLNEQY
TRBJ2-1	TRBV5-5	ASSLGTSHEQF
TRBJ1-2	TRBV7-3	ASSSLMVRGLDPTGAMYYT
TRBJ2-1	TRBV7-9	ASRPGQYYNEQF